Listed here are 14 T cell receptor beta chains from one sample, sequenced in a study of tumor-infiltrating lymphocytes in primary liver carcinoma (dated by TCRdb to 2015 to 2018). TCRdb shows the sequencer as Illumina HiSeq 2500. Using a constant-region primer and ProtoScript II reverse transcriptase, TCRbeta-specific cDNA was reverse-transcribed from 400 to 550 ng total RNA. Construction of the TCRbeta libraries relied on three nested rounds of multiplex PCR, following a slightly modified ARM-PCR procedure. Each of the first two PCR rounds ran for around 11 cycles using multiplex TRBV1-TRBV30 forward primers together with a Cbeta reverse primer. TCRdb took the public reads, trimmed them with fastp at Q25, ran MiXCR for clone calling and kept in-frame beta chains. Each CDR3 protein gets just one entry, which takes the most common genes and DNA from the rows behind it. Across this sample there are tens of thousands of distinct CDR3 sequences, with 60% to 80% seen only once. Together, the top ten hold 35% to 45% of the sample.

Total RNA and DNA were co-extracted without cell sorting from around 20-30 mg of bulk tissue using the AllPrep DNA/RNA mini kit. Source material: tumor-adjacent normal liver tissue. Source of these receptors: a woman in her 30s with primary liver carcinoma and hepatitis B virus infection.

V usage is TRBV29-1 and J usage is TRBJ2-1; TRBD1 aligns across 9 bases. V lost 8 bases, J lost 9 bases, and 5 bases stayed unmatched. From germline, CDR1 is SQVTM and CDR2 ANQGSEA. This CDR3 spans 11 amino acids. The CDR3 nucleotides are TGCAGCCTTGGGACAGGGCTTGAGCAGTTCTTC. Amino acids: CSLGTGLEQFF.

A remark on this clonotype: An end of the junction does not agree with germline; a read error may underlie this. The chain joins TRBV10-3 to TRBJ2-1; 8 nucleotides align to TRBD2. CDR3 size: 14 residues. Germline CDR1 ENHRY, CDR2 SYGVKD. The CDR3, as DNA: TGTGTCATCAGGCCCGGGACTAGAGAGAATGAGCAGTTCTTC. This gives the protein CVIRPGTRENEQFF.

Concerning this clonotype itself: The germline gene is not matched at one end of the junction; a read error may be the cause. This sequence joins TRBV5-5 and TRBJ2-3; D is unresolved. The CDR3 loop spans 17 amino acids. Germline loops: CDR1 SGHKS, CDR2 YYEKEE (reference sequence). The chain's CDR3 is CTSSLSVGGPLSDTQYF. In DNA form, the CDR3 reads TGTACCAGCAGCCTGAGCGTTGGTGGGCCCCTTTCAGATACGCAGTATTTT.

This clonotype was observed many times. The genes are TRBV29-1 and TRBJ2-5, with 12 positions matching TRBD2. CDR1 and CDR2 from the germline V gene are SQVTM and ANQGSEA. The CDR3 covers 15 residues. CDR3 sequence (DNA): TGCAGGGGAGAGACTAGCGGGAGACTCTGGGAGACCCAGTACTTC. Its protein product is CRGETSGRLWETQYF. The full variable domain, in which reference TRBV29-1 and TRBJ2-5 provide the parts outside the CDR3, is SAVISQKPSRDICQRGTSLTIQCQVDSQVTMMFWYRQQPGQSLTLIATANQGSEATYESGFVIDKFPISRPNLTFSTLTVSNMSPEDSSIYLCRGETSGRLWETQYFGPGTRLLVL.

The gene calls are TRBV19 and TRBJ1-5, with a weak D call TRBD1 (6 bases). Trimming removed 3 bases at V and 0 bases at J, with 12 bases between. CDR1 and CDR2 (germline): LNHDA, SQIVND (reference sequence). The CDR3 sequence is 16 residues long. CDR3 in amino acids: CASSITGGYSNQPQHF. The CDR3 coding sequence is TGTGCCAGTAGTATTACCGGGGGCTATAGCAATCAGCCCCAGCATTTT.

There are many counts of this clonotype. The chain uses TRBV10-3 and TRBJ1-6; 8 nucleotides line up with TRBD1. CDR3 size: 15 residues. With V trimmed by 0 bases and J by 9 bases, 4 bases remained unmatched. Per the germline V gene, CDR1 is ENHRY and CDR2 is SYGVKD. CDR3 sequence reads: CAISESGQGGSPLHF. In nucleotides, the CDR3 is TGTGCCATCAGTGAGTCAGGACAGGGTGGTTCACCCCTCCACTTT.

As to this clonotype: A read error may produce the germline difference seen at one junction end. The genes are TRBV4-2 and TRBJ2-2; the D call may be TRBD1 or TRBD2 (6 bases each). The CDR3 is 16 residues long. Per the germline V gene, CDR1 is LGHNA and CDR2 is YNFKEQ. CDR3 loop: CTSSRRLEGGTGELFF. The CDR3 region has the DNA TGTACCAGCAGCCGACGCCTGGAGGGGGGCACCGGGGAGCTTTTTTTT.

With respect to this clonotype: Because the CDR3 is missing its conserved closing phenylalanine or tryptophan, this is likely a read error. The chain uses TRBV6-1 and TRBJ2-1, with 7 bases aligning to TRBD2. Unmatched junction bases numbered 6, after V lost 7 bases and J lost 0 bases. Per germline, CDR1 MNHNS and CDR2 SASEGT. The CDR3 length is 15 residues. CDR3 bases: TGTGCCAGCACCCTAGCGGTGAGCTCCTACAATGAGCAGTTCTCC. Its translation: CASTLAVSSYNEQFS.

Of note for this clonotype: One base away lies a much larger clone, so this may be a sequencing read error. V gene TRBV28 combines with J gene TRBJ1-1; 9 bases are shared with TRBD1. Germline CDR1 is MDHEN and CDR2 is SYDVKM. The CDR3 spans 13 residues. The trim removed 6 bases at V and 11 bases at J, leaving 10 bases unmatched. The CDR3 loop is CASRRTGAPCAFF. DNA for the CDR3: TGTGCCAGCAGGCGGACAGGGGCCCCCTGTGCTTTCTTT.

The V gene is TRBV5-4, the J gene TRBJ1-2, with D tentatively TRBD1 (6 bases). The CDR3 sequence is 14 residues long. V was clipped by 8 bases and J by 6 bases, with 20 bases between them. Per the germline V gene, CDR1 is SGHNT and CDR2 is YYREEE (reference sequence). The CDR3 protein is CASNFQGRGDGYTF. The CDR3 DNA reads as TGTGCCAGTAACTTTCAGGGCAGGGGCGATGGCTACACCTTC. The variable domain in full, completed from reference TRBV5-4 and TRBJ1-2, reads ETGVTQSPTHLIKTRGQQVTLRCSSQSGHNTVSWYQQALGQGPQFIFQYYREEENGRGNFPPRFSGLQFPNYSSELNVNALELDDSALYLCASNFQGRGDGYTFGSGTRLTVV.

On this clonotype: Sequence at one end of the junction differs from germline and may be a read error. The chain combines TRBV11-2 with TRBJ2-7; a weak D match, TRBD2 (7 bases). CDR3 size: 15 residues. Germline CDR1 reads SGHAT; CDR2 reads FQNNGV. CDR3 protein: CASGSLGGATCEQYF. DNA for the CDR3: TGTGCCAGCGGCTCACTGGGGGGGGCCACCTGCGAGCAGTACTTT.

A word on this clonotype: One junction end disagrees with the germline gene, perhaps due to a read error. The V and J genes are TRBV11-2 and TRBJ2-1, with TRBD2 matching over 8 bases. This CDR3 has 17 residues. In germline, CDR1 is SGHAT, CDR2 FQNNGV. The CDR3 nucleotides read TGTGCCAACAGCTTAGGGGTTAGCGGGAATGTCTACAATGAGCAGTTCTTC. It specifies CANSLGVSGNVYNEQFF.

Notes on this clonotype: Lacking the conserved final phenylalanine or tryptophan, this CDR3 likely reflects a read error. The chain uses TRBV28 and TRBJ2-1; the D gene is possibly TRBD2 (6 bases). From germline, CDR1 is MDHEN and CDR2 SYDVKM. The CDR3 covers 16 residues. CDR3 sequence (DNA): TGTGCCAGTAGTTTAAATACGGGAGTTGATCCCACGGGGCAGTTCATC. Its translation: CASSLNTGVDPTGQFI.

To note about this clonotype: One end of the junction varies from germline; a read error may be responsible. This chain links TRBV6-2 or TRBV6-3 with TRBJ2-1, with D possibly being TRBD2 (6 bases). Germline values: CDR1 MNHEY, CDR2 SVGEGT. The CDR3 consists of 16 residues. The CDR3 DNA reads as TGTGTCAGCCGGAACCCTGGGCCACCGGGAGCCAATGAGCAGTTCTTC. It yields the protein CVSRNPGPPGANEQFF.